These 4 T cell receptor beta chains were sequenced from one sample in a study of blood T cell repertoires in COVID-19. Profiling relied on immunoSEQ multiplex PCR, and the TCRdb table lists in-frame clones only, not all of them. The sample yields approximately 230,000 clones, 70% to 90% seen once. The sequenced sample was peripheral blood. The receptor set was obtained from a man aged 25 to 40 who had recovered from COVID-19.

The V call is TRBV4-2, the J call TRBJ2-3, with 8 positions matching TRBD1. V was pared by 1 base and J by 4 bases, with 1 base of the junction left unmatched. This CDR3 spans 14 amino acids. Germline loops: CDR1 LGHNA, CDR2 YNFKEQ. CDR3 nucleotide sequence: TGTGCCAGCAGCCAAGGACAGGGGTCAGATACGCAGTATTTT. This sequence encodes CASSQGQGSDTQYF.

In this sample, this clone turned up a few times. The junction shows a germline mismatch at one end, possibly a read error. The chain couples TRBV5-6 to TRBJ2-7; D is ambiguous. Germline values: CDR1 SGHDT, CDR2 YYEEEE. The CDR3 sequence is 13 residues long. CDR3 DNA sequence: TGTGCCAGCAGCTTGGATGACACTCAATCCTCACGCTTC. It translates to CASSLDDTQSSRF.

The CDR3 DNA follows: TGCGCCAGCAACCCAGGGGTCGATAGGAATTCACCCCTCCACTTT. Translated: CASNPGVDRNSPLHF. The V and J genes are TRBV5-1 and TRBJ1-6; D might be TRBD1 (6 bases). Germline assignment: CDR1 SGHRS and CDR2 YFSETQ. The CDR3 contains 15 residues. V was shortened by 6 bases and J by 7 bases, with 17 bases between the two germline ends.

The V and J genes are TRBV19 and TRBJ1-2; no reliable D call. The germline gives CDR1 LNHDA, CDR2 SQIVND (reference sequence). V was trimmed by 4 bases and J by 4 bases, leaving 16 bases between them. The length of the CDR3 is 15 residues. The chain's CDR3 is CASSNAEASGYGYTF. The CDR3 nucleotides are TGTGCCAGTAGTAACGCGGAGGCCTCGGGCTATGGCTACACCTTC.